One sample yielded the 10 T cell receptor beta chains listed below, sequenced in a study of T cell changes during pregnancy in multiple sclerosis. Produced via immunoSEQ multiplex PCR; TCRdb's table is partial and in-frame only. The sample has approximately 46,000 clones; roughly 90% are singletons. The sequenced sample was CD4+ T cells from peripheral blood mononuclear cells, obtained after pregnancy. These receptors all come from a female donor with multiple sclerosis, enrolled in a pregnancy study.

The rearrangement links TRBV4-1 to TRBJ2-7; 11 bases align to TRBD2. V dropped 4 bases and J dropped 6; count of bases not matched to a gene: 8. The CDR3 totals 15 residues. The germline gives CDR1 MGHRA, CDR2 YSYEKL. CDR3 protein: CASSPGTSGDPEQYF. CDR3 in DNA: TGCGCCAGCAGCCCGGGGACTAGCGGCGATCCCGAGCAGTACTTC.

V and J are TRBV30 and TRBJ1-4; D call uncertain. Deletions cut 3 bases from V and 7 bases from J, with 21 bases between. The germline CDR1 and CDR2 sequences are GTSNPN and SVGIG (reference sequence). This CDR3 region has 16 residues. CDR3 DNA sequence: TGTGCCTGGAGCCCTCGCCTGCTCGAGGGTGGTGAAAAACTGTTTTTT. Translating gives CAWSPRLLEGGEKLFF.

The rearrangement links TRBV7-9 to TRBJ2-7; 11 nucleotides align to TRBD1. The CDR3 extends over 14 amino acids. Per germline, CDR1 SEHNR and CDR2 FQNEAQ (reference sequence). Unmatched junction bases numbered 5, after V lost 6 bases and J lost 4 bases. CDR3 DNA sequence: TGTGCCAGCAGAATTGGACAGGGGGCGTACGAGCAGTACTTC. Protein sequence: CASRIGQGAYEQYF. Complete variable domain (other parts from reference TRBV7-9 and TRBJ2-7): DTGVSQNPRHKITKRGQNVTFRCDPISEHNRLYWYRQTLGQGPEFLTYFQNEAQLEKSRLLSDRFSAERPKGSFSTLEIQRTEQGDSAMYLCASRIGQGAYEQYFGPGTRLTVT.

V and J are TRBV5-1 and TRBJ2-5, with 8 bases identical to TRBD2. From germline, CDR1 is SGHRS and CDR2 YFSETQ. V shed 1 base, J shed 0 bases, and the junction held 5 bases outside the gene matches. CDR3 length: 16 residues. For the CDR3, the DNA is TGCGCCAGCAGCTTGATCGGCGGGGGGCACCAAGAGACCCAGTACTTC. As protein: CASSLIGGGHQETQYF.

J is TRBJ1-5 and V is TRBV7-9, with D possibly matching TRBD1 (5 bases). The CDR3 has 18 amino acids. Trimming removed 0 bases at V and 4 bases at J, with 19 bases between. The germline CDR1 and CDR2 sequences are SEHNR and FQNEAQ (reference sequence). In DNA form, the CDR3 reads TGTGCCAGCAGCTTAGCCGCGGGGGGGTTAGATAGGAATCAGCCCCAGCATTTT. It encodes CASSLAAGGLDRNQPQHF.

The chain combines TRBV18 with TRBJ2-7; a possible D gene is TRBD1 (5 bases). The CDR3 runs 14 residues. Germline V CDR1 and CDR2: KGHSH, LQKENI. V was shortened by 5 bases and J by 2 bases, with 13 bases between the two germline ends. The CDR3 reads CASSNPGPTYEQYF. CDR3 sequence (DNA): TGTGCCAGCTCAAATCCAGGGCCCACCTACGAGCAGTACTTC.

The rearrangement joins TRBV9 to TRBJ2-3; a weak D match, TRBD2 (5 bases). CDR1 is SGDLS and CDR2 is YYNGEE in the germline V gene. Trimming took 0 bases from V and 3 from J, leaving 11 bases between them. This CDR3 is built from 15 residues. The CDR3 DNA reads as TGTGCCAGCAGCGTAGTTGCGGGTGAGACAGATACGCAGTATTTT. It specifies CASSVVAGETDTQYF.

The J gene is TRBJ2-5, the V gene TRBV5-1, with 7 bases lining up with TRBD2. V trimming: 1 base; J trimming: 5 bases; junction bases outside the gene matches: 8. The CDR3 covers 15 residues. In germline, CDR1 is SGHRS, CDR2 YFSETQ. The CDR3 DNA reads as TGCGCCAGCAGCTTGCTCCCAGCGGGATCGGAGACCCAGTACTTC. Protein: CASSLLPAGSETQYF.

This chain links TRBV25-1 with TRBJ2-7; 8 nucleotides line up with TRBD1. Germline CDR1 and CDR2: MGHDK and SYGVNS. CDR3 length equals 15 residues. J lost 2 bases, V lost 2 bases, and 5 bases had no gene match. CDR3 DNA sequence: TGTGCCAGCAGTGAAACAGGGGGACCTACCTACGAGCAGTACTTC. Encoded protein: CASSETGGPTYEQYF.

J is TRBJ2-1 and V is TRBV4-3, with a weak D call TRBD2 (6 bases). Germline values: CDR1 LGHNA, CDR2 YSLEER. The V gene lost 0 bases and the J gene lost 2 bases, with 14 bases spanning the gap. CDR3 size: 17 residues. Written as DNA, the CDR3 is TGCGCCAGCAGCCAAGATTCGGCTAGCGCCCCCTACAATGAGCAGTTCTTC. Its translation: CASSQDSASAPYNEQFF.